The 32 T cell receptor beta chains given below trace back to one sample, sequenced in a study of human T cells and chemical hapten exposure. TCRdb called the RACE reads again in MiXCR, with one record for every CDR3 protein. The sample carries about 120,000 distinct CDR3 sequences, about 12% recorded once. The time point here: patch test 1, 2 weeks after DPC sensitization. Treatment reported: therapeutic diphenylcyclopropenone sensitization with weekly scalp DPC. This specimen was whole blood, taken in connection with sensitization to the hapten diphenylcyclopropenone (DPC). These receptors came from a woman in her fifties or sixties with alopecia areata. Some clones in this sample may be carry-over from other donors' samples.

CDR3 region: CSASDPRGHEKLFF. DNA for the CDR3: TGCAGTGCTAGTGACCCTAGAGGGCATGAAAAACTGTTTTTT. This sequence joins TRBV20-1 and TRBJ1-4; D is ambiguous. CDR1 DFQATT and CDR2 SNEGSKA come from the germline V gene (reference sequence). V gave up 3 bases and J gave up 6 bases, with 14 bases separating them. The CDR3 runs to 14 residues.

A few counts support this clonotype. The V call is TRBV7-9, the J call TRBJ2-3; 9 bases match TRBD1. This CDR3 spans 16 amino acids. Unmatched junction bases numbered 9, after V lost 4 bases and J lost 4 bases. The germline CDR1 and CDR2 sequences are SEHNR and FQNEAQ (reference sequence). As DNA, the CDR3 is TGTGCCAGCAGCTCCCCGATCGACAGGGGGGCAGATACGCAGTATTTT. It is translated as CASSSPIDRGADTQYF.

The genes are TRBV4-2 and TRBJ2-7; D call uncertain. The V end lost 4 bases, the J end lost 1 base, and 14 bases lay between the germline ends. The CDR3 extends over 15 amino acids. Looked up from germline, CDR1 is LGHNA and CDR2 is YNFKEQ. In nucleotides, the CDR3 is TGTGCCAGCAGCCGCCTATTAGATAGTTCCTACGAGCAGTACTTC. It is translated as CASSRLLDSSYEQYF.

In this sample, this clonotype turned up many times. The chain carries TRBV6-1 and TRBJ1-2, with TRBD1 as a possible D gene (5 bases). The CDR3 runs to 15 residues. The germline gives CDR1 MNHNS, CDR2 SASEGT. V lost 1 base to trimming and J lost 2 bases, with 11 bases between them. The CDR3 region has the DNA TGTGCCAGCAGTGAAGAGGCAGGGTGGAACTATGGCTACACCTTC. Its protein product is CASSEEAGWNYGYTF.

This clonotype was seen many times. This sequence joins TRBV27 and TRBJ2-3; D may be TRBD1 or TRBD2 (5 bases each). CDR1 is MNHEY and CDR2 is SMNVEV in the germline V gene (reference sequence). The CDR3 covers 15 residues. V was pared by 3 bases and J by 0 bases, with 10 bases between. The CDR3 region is CASSFQGRSTDTQYF. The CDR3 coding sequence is TGTGCCAGCAGTTTTCAGGGACGAAGCACAGATACGCAGTATTTT.

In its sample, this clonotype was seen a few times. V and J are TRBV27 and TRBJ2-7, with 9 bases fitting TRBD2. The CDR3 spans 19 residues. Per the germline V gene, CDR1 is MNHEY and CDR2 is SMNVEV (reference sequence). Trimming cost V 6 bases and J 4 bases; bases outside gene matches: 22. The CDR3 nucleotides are TGTGCCAGCAGCCCCCGTAAGGCTAGCGGGAAATTTTTTCGTTACGAGCAGTACTTC. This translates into CASSPRKASGKFFRYEQYF.

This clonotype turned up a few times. The CDR3: CSARTGFEQFF. The DNA of the CDR3 is TGCAGTGCTAGAACCGGATTTGAGCAGTTCTTC. This chain links TRBV20-1 with TRBJ2-1; D not resolved. Trimming shortened V by 2 bases and J by 9 bases, and 8 bases separated the two germline ends. Looked up from germline, CDR1 is DFQATT and CDR2 is SNEGSKA (reference sequence). The CDR3 runs 11 residues.

As DNA, the CDR3 is TGTGCCAGCAGTCGCGGACAGGCAGATACGCAGTATTTT. Translating gives CASSRGQADTQYF. This sequence joins TRBV12-3 or TRBV12-4 and TRBJ2-3; 7 nucleotides agree with TRBD1. This CDR3 has 13 amino acids. V trimming: 5 bases; J trimming: 4 bases; junction bases outside the gene matches: 3.

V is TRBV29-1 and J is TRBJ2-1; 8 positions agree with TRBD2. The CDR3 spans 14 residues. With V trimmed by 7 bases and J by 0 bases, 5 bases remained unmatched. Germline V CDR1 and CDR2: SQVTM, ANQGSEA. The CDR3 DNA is TGCAGCGCCTATAGCGGGAACTCCTACAATGAGCAGTTCTTC. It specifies CSAYSGNSYNEQFF.

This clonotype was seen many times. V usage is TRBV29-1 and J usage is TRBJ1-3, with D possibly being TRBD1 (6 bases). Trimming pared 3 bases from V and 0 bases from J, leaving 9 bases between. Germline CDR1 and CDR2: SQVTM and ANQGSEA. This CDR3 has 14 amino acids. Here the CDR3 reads CSVEDSSSGNTIYF. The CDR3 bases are TGCAGCGTTGAGGACAGTAGCTCTGGAAACACCATATATTTT.

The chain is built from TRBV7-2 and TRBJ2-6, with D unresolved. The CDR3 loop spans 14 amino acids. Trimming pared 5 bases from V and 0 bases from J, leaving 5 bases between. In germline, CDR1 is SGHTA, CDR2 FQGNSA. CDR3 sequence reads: CASSRPSGANVLTF. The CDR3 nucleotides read TGTGCCAGCAGCCGCCCCTCTGGGGCCAACGTCCTGACTTTC.

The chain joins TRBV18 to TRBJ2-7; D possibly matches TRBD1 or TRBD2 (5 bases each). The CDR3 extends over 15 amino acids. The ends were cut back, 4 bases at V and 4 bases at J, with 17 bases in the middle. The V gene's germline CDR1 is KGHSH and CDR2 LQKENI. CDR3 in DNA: TGTGCCAGCTCACAAGGCGAGGGGCCATCGTACGAGCAGTACTTC. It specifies CASSQGEGPSYEQYF.

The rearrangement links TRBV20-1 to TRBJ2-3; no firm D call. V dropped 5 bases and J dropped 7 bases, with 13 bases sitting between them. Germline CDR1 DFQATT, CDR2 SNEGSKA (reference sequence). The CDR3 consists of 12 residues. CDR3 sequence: CSASTRPNTQYF. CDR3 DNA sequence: TGCAGTGCTTCGACCCGGCCGAATACGCAGTATTTT.

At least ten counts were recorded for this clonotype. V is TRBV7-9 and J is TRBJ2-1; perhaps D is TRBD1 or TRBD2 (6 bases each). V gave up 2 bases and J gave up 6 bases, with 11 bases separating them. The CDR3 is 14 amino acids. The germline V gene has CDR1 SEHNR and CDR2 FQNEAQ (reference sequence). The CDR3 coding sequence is TGTGCCAGCAGCTTACGGGGGCTGGGCAATGAGCAGTTCTTC. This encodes CASSLRGLGNEQFF. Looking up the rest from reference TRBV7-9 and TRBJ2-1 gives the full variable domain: DTGVSQNPRHKITKRGQNVTFRCDPISEHNRLYWYRQTLGQGPEFLTYFQNEAQLEKSRLLSDRFSAERPKGSFSTLEIQRTEQGDSAMYLCASSLRGLGNEQFFGPGTRLTVL.

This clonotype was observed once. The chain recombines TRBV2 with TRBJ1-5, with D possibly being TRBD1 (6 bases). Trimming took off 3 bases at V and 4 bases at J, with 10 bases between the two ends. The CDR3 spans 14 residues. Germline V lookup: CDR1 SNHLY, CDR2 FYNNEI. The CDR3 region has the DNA TGTGCCAGCAGTGACTCACAGGGTAATCAGCCCCAGCATTTT. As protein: CASSDSQGNQPQHF.

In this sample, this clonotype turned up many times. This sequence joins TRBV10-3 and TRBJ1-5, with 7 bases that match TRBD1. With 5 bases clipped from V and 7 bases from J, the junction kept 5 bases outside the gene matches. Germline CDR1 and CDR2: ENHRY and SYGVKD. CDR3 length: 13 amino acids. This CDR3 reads CAISREQGQPQHF. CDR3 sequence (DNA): TGTGCCATCAGTCGCGAACAGGGGCAGCCCCAGCATTTT.

In DNA form, the CDR3 reads TGCGCCACACAGGCCGGGGGGGTGAACACTGAAGCTTTCTTT. Protein product: CATQAGGVNTEAFF. This chain links TRBV10-1 with TRBJ1-1, with D perhaps TRBD1 (5 bases). This CDR3 contains 14 residues. Germline CDR1 and CDR2: WNHNN and SYGVQD (reference sequence). V was clipped by 10 bases and J by 0 bases, with 15 bases between them.

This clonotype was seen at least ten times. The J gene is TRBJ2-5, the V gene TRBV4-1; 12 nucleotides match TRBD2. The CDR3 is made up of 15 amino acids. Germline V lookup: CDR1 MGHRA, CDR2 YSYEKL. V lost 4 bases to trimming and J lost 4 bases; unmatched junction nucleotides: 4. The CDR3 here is CASSRGTSGLETQYF. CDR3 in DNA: TGCGCCAGCAGCCGAGGGACTAGCGGGCTAGAGACCCAGTACTTC.

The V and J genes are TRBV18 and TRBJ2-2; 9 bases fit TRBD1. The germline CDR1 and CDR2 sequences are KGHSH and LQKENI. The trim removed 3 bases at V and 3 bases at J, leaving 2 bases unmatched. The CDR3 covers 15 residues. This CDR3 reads CASSPDRGYTGELFF. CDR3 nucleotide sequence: TGTGCCAGCTCACCGGACAGGGGATACACCGGGGAGCTGTTTTTT.

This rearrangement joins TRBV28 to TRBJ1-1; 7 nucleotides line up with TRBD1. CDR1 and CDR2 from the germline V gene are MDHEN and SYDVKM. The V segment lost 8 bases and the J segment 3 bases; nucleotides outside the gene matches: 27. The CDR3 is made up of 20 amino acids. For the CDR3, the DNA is TGTGCCAGCCCGGCCGGGTCCGGGCAAACCTCACCCAGGGGGTACACTGAAGCTTTCTTT. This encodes CASPAGSGQTSPRGYTEAFF. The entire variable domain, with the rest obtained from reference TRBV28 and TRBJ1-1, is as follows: DVKVTQSSRYLVKRTGEKVFLECVQDMDHENMFWYRQDPGLGLRLIYFSYDVKMKEKGDIPEGYSVSREKKERFSLILESASTNQTSMYLCASPAGSGQTSPRGYTEAFFGQGTRLTVV.

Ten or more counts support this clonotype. The CDR3 protein is CASSYSQGSGYGYTF. For the CDR3, the DNA is TGTGCCAGCAGTTACTCCCAGGGATCGGGCTATGGCTACACCTTC. V gene TRBV6-5 combines with J gene TRBJ1-2, with D perhaps TRBD1 (5 bases). The CDR3 is 15 residues long. V lost 0 bases and J lost 4, with 12 bases in between. Germline lookup yields CDR1 MNHEY and CDR2 SVGAGI.

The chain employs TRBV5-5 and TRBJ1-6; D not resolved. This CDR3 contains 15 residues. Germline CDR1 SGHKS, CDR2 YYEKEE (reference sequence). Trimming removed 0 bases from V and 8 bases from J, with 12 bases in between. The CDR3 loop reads CASSLDPGSDSPLHF. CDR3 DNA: TGTGCCAGCAGCTTGGATCCAGGTAGTGATTCACCCCTCCACTTT.

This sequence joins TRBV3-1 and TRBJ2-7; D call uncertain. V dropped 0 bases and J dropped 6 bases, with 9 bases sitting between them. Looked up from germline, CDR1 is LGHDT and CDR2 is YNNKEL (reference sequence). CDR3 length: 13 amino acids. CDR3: CASSQEGVPEQYF. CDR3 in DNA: TGTGCCAGCAGCCAAGAAGGAGTTCCCGAGCAGTACTTC.

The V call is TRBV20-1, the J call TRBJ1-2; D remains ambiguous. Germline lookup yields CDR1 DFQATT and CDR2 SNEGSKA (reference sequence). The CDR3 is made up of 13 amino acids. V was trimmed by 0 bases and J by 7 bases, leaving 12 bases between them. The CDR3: CSARDPTALGYTF. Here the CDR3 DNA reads TGCAGTGCTAGAGATCCCACTGCCCTTGGCTACACCTTC.

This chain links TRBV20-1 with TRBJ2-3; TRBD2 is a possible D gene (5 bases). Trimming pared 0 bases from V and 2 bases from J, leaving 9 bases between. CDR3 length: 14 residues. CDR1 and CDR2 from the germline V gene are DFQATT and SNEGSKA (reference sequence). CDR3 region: CSAREGSYTDTQYF. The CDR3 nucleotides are TGCAGTGCTAGAGAGGGGAGCTACACAGATACGCAGTATTTT.

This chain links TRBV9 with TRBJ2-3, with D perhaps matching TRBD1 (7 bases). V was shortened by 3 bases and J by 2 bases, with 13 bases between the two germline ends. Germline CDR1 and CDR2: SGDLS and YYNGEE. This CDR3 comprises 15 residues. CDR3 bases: TGTGCCAGCAGCGGACAGGGAGGATTCACAGATACGCAGTATTTT. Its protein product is CASSGQGGFTDTQYF.

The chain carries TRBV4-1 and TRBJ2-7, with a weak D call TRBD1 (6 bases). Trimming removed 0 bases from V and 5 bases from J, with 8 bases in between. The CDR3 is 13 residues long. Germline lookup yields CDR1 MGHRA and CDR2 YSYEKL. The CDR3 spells CASSQEGADEQYF. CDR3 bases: TGCGCCAGCAGCCAAGAGGGGGCAGACGAGCAGTACTTC.

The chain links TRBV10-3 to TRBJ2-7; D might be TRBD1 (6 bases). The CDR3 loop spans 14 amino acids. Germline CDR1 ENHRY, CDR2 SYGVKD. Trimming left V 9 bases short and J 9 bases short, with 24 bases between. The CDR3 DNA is TGTGCCATGACTCGGGACACCTCCTTTGGCGTGCAGTACTTC. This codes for CAMTRDTSFGVQYF.

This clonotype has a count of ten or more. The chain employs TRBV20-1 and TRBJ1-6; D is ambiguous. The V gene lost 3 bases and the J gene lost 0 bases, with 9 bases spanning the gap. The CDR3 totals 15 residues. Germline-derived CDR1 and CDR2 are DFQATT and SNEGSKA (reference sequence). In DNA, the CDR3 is TGCAGTGCTAGGCTGGGGAGCTCCTATAATTCACCCCTCCACTTT. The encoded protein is CSARLGSSYNSPLHF.

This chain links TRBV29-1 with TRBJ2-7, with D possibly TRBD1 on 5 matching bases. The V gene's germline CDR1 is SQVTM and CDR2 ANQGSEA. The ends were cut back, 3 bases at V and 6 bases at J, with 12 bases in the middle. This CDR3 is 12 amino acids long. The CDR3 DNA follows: TGCAGCGTTGAGGCAGGGAAGTGCGAGCAGTACTTC. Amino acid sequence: CSVEAGKCEQYF.

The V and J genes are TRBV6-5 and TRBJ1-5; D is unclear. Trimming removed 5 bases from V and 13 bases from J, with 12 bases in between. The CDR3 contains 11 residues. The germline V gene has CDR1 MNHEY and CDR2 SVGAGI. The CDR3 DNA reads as TGTGCCAGCAGTCACTTCCAACGGCAGCATTTT. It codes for CASSHFQRQHF.

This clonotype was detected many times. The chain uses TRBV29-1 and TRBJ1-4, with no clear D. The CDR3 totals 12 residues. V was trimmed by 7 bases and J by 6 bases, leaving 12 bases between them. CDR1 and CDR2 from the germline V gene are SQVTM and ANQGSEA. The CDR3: CSAVGIDEKLFF. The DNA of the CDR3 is TGCAGCGCCGTTGGGATAGATGAAAAACTGTTTTTT.